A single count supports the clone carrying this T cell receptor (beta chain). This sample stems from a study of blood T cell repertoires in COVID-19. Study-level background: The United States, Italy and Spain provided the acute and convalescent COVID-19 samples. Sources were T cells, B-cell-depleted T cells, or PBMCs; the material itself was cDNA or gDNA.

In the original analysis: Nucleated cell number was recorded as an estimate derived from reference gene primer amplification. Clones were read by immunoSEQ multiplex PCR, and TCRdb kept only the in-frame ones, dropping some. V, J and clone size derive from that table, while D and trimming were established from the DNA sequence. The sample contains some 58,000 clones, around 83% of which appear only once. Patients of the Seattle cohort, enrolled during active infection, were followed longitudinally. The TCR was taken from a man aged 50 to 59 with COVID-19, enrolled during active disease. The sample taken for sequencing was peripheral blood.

The CDR3 nucleotides read TGTGCCAGCAGCAGTTTTGGGGGAGGGCCCCCCGAGCAGTACTTC. Protein product: CASSSFGGGPPEQYF. The chain carries TRBV21-1 and TRBJ2-7; the table's D call, TRBD2, has no DNA check behind it. TRBV21-1 corresponds to a pseudogene. The CDR3 runs to 15 residues.